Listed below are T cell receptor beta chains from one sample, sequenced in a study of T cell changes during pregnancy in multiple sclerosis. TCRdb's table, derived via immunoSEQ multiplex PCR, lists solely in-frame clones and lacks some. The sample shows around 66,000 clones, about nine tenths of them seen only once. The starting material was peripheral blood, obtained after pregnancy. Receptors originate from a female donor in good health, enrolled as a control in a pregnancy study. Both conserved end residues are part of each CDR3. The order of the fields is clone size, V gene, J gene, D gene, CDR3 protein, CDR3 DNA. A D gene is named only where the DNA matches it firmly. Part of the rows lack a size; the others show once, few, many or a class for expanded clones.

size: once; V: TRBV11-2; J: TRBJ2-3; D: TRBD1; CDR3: CASRKGASFTDTQYF; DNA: TGTGCCAGCAGGAAGGGGGCAAGTTTCACAGATACGCAGTATTTT
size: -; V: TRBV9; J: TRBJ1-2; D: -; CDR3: CASSVGEGFYGYTF; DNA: TGTGCCAGCAGCGTCGGGGAGGGGTTTTATGGCTACACCTTC
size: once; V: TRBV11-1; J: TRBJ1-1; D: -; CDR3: CASSLGPGGKNTEAFF; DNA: TGTGCCAGCAGCTTAGGGCCTGGGGGGAAGAACACTGAAGCTTTCTTT
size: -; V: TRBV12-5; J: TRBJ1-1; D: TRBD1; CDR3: CASGLGQGHTEAFF; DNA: TGTGCTAGTGGTTTGGGACAGGGCCACACTGAAGCTTTCTTT
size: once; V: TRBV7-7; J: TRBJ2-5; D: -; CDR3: CASSLRGETQYF; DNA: TGTGCTAGCAGTCTAAGGGGAGAGACCCAGTACTTC
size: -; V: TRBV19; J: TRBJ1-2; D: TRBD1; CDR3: CASSNQGARNGYTF; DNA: TGTGCCAGTAGTAATCAGGGGGCGCGCAATGGCTACACCTTC
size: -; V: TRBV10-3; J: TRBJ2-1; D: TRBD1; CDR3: CAISFGQGRNEQFF; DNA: TGTGCCATCAGCTTCGGACAGGGTCGTAATGAGCAGTTCTTC
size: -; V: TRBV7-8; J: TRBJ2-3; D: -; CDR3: CASSLAQGSTDTQYF; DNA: TGTGCCAGCAGCTTAGCGCAGGGCAGCACAGATACGCAGTATTTT
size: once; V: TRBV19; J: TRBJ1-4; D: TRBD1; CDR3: CASRKTGTGAEKLFF; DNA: TGTGCCAGTAGAAAAACCGGGACAGGGGCTGAAAAACTGTTTTTT
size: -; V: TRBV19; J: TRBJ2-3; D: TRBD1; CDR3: CASSPRQGRTDTQYF; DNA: TGTGCCAGTAGTCCCCGACAGGGGAGAACAGATACGCAGTATTTT
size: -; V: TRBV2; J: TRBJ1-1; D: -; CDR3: CASNPRNTEAFF; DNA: TGTGCCAGCAATCCCAGGAACACTGAAGCTTTCTTT
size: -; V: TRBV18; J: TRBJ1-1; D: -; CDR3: CASSPTGLNTEAFF; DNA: TGTGCCAGCTCACCTACAGGGCTCAACACTGAAGCTTTCTTT
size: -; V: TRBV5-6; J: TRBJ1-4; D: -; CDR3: CASSERGPAEKLFF; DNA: TGTGCCAGCAGCGAAAGGGGCCCGGCGGAAAAACTGTTTTTT
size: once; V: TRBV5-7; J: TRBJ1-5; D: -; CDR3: CASSLGFGEGNQPQHF; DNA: TGTGCCAGCAGCTTGGGCTTCGGGGAGGGAAATCAGCCCCAGCATTTT
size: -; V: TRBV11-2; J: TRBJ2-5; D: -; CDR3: CASSWGQTPGSQYF; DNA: TGTGCCAGCAGCTGGGGGCAGACCCCGGGGTCCCAGTACTTC
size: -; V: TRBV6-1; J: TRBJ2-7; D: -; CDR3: CASSESAWGGEQYF; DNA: TGTGCCAGCAGTGAATCCGCCTGGGGAGGTGAGCAGTACTTC
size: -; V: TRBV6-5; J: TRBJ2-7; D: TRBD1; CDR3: CASSRGPKEQYF; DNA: TGTGCCAGTTCCAGGGGGCCGAAGGAGCAGTACTTC
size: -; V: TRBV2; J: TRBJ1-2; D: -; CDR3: CASSEGPSYGYTF; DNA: TGTGCCAGCAGTGAGGGGCCTAGCTATGGCTACACCTTC
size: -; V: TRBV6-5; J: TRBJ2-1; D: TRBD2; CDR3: CASSTPSGVYNEQFF; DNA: TGTGCCAGCAGCACCCCTAGCGGGGTTTACAATGAGCAGTTCTTC
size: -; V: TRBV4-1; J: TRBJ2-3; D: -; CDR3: CASSQDGTGWGTDTQYF; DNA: TGCGCCAGCAGCCAAGATGGTACAGGGTGGGGCACAGATACGCAGTATTTT
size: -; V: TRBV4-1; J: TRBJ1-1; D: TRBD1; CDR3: CASSPRTGENTEAFF; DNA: TGCGCCAGCAGCCCCCGTACAGGGGAGAACACTGAAGCTTTCTTT
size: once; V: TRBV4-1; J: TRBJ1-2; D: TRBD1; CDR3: CASSRLDRVGYTF; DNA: TGCGCCAGCAGCCGTTTAGACAGGGTCGGCTACACCTTC
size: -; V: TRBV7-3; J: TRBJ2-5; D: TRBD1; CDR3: CASSLTQGVGETQYF; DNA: TGTGCCAGCAGCTTAACCCAGGGGGTAGGAGAGACCCAGTACTTC
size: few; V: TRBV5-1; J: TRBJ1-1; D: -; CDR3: CASSLEGGTEAFF; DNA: TGCGCCAGCAGCTTGGAAGGGGGCACTGAAGCTTTCTTT
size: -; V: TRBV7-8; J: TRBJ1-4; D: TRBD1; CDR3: CASSLDRVASNEKLFF; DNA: TGTGCCAGCAGCTTGGACAGGGTAGCGAGTAATGAAAAACTGTTTTTT
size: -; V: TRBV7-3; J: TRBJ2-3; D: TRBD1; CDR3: CASRRTGFSDTQYF; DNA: TGTGCCAGCAGGCGGACAGGGTTCTCAGATACGCAGTATTTT
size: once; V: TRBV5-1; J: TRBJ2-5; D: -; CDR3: CASSRGQLGQETQYF; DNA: TGCGCCAGCAGCCGTGGACAGCTCGGCCAAGAGACCCAGTACTTC
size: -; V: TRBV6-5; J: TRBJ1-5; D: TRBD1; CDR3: CASSYRQGGQPQHF; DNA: TGTGCCAGCAGTTACAGACAGGGGGGTCAGCCCCAGCATTTT
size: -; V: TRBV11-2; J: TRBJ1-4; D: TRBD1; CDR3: CASSQGQPNEKLFF; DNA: TGTGCCAGCAGCCAGGGACAGCCTAATGAAAAACTGTTTTTT
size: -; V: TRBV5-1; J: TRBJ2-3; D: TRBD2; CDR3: CASSPNVLAGGITDTQYF; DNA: TGCGCCAGCAGCCCGAACGTACTAGCGGGGGGAATCACAGATACGCAGTATTTT
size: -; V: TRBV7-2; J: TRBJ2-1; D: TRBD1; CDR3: CASSLIGLDRAYNEQFF; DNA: TGTGCCAGCAGCTTAATTGGTCTGGACAGGGCCTACAATGAGCAGTTCTTC
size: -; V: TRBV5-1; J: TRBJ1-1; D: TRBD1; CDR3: CASSIGQGAWNTEAFF; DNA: TGCGCCAGCAGCATAGGACAGGGGGCTTGGAACACTGAAGCTTTCTTT
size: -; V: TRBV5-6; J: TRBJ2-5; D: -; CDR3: CASSLVTGLETQYF; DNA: TGTGCCAGCAGCTTGGTTACAGGCCTGGAGACCCAGTACTTC
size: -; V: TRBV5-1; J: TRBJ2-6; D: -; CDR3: CASSLGNSGANVLTF; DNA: TGCGCCAGCAGCTTGGGTAACTCTGGGGCCAACGTCCTGACTTTC
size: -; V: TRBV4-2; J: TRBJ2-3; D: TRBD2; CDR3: CASSRVGLSGGLTDTQYF; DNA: TGTGCCAGCAGCCGGGTAGGACTCAGCGGGGGTCTCACAGATACGCAGTATTTT
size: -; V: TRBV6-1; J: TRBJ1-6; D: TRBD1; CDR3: CASREQGSSYNSPLHF; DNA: TGTGCCAGCAGGGAACAGGGGAGCTCCTATAATTCACCCCTCCACTTT
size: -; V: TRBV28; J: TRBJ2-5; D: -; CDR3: CASSYSGQETQYF; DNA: TGTGCCAGCAGTTACTCAGGGCAAGAGACCCAGTACTTC
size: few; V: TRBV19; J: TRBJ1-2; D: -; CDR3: CASSPEVSHGYTF; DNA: TGTGCCAGTAGTCCCGAAGTGAGCCATGGCTACACCTTC
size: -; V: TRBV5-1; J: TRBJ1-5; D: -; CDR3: CASSLVPDSNQPQHF; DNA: TGCGCCAGCAGCTTGGTGCCAGATAGCAATCAGCCCCAGCATTTT
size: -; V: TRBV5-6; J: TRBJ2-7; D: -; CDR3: CASSLGSTVLEHYEQYF; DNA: TGTGCCAGCAGCTTGGGTTCTACGGTCTTAGAGCACTACGAGCAGTACTTC
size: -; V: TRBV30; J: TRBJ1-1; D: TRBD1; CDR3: CAWSKSGRTGGTEAFF; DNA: TGTGCCTGGAGTAAGTCCGGGAGGACAGGGGGGACTGAAGCTTTCTTT
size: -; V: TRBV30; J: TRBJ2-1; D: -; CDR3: CAWTGIDEQFF; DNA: TGTGCCTGGACAGGGATCGATGAGCAGTTCTTC
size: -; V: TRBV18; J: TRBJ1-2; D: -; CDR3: CASSMVLTDTNYGYTF; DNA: TGTGCCAGCTCAATGGTACTGACAGACACTAACTATGGCTACACCTTC
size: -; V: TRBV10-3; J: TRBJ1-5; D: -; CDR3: CAIRADSQQPQHF; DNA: TGTGCCATCAGGGCGGATTCTCAACAGCCCCAGCATTTT
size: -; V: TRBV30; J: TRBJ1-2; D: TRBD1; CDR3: CAWSEGGFYGYTF; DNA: TGTGCCTGGAGTGAAGGGGGCTTCTATGGCTACACCTTC
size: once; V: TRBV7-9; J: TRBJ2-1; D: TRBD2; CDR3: CASSQTFITGTSDSKRQFF; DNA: TGTGCCAGCAGCCAGACATTCATTACCGGGACTAGCGATAGCAAGAGGCAGTTCTTC
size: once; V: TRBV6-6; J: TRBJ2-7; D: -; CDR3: CASRTENEQYF; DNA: TGTGCCAGCAGGACAGAAAACGAGCAGTACTTC
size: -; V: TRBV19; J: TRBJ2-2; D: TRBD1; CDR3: CASRTPGQGNTGELFF; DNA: TGTGCCAGTAGGACTCCGGGACAGGGGAACACCGGGGAGCTGTTTTTT
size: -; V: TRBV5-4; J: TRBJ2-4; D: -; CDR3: CASSLDRLLAKNIQYF; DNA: TGTGCCAGCAGCTTGGACAGACTACTAGCCAAAAACATTCAGTACTTC
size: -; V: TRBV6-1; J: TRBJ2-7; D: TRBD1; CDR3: CASNRQGEAYEQYF; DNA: TGTGCCAGCAATCGACAGGGGGAGGCCTACGAGCAGTACTTC
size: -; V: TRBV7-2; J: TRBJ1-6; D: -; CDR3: CASSLDGYSNSPLHF; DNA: TGTGCCAGCAGCTTAGATGGTTACTCAAATTCACCCCTCCACTTT
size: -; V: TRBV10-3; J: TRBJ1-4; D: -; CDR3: CAISESGGGEKLFF; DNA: TGTGCCATCAGTGAGTCGGGGGGAGGTGAAAAACTGTTTTTT
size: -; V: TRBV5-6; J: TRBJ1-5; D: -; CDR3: CASSLSGWVDQPQHF; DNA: TGTGCCAGCAGCTTGTCCGGGTGGGTTGATCAGCCCCAGCATTTT
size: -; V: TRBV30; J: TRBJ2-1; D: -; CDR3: CAWSRANNEQFF; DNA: TGTGCCTGGAGCAGGGCCAACAATGAGCAGTTCTTC
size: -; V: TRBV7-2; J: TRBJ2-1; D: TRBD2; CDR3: CASSLVSGEYNEQFF; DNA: TGTGCCAGCAGCTTGGTTAGCGGGGAATACAATGAGCAGTTCTTC
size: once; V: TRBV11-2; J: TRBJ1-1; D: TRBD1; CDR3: CASTGRGQGGVNTEAFF; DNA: TGTGCCAGCACGGGCCGGGGACAGGGGGGCGTTAACACTGAAGCTTTCTTT
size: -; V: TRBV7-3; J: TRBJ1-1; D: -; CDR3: CASSLQGNTEAFF; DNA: TGTGCCAGCAGCCTACAGGGGAACACTGAAGCTTTCTTT
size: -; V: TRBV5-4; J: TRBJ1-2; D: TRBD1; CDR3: CASSLDPIQGARGYTF; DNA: TGTGCCAGCAGCTTGGATCCGATTCAGGGGGCTCGGGGCTACACCTTC
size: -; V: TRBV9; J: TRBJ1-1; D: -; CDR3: CASSVEGGQMNTEAFF; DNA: TGTGCCAGCAGCGTAGAAGGGGGTCAAATGAACACTGAAGCTTTCTTT
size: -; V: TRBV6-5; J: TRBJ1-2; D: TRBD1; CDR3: CASGSRGLHYGYTF; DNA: TGTGCCAGCGGCTCGAGGGGGCTTCACTATGGCTACACCTTC